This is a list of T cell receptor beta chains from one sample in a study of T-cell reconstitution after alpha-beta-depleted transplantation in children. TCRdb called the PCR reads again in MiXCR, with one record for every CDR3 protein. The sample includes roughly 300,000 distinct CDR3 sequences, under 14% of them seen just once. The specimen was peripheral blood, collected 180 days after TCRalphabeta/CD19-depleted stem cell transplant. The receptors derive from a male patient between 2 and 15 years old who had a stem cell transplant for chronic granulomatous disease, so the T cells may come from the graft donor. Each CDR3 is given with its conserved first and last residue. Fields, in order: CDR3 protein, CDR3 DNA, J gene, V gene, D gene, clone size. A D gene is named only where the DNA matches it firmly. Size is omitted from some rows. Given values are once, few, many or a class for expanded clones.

CAWSEGGPVLYF	TGTGCCTGGAGTGAGGGGGGGCCGGTACTGTACTTC	TRBJ2-7	TRBV30	NA	many
CASSSTSMTGYYEQYF	TGCGCCAGCAGCTCCACCTCCATGACAGGGTACTACGAGCAGTACTTC	TRBJ2-7	TRBV5-1	TRBD1	many
CASMGGRAQPQHF	TGTGCCAGCATGGGCGGACGCGCACAGCCCCAGCATTTT	TRBJ1-5	TRBV6-1	NA	few
CASSLIEGPYEQYF	TGTGCCAGCAGCTTAATTGAGGGTCCCTACGAGCAGTACTTC	TRBJ2-7	TRBV7-6	NA	many
CSVSGDSAFF	TGCAGCGTTTCAGGGGATAGTGCGTTCTTC	TRBJ2-1	TRBV29-1	NA	many
CSVGDRGTYEQYF	TGCAGCGTTGGGGACAGGGGAACCTACGAGCAGTACTTC	TRBJ2-7	TRBV29-1	TRBD1	many
CASSFIAGGEQYF	TGCGCCAGCAGCTTCATAGCGGGGGGCGAGCAGTACTTC	TRBJ2-7	TRBV5-1	TRBD2	many
CASTVRARYNEQFF	TGTGCCAGCACCGTCAGGGCAAGGTACAATGAGCAGTTCTTC	TRBJ2-1	TRBV5-8	NA	many
CASSFRRTSRNEQFF	TGTGCCAGCAGTTTTCGCCGGACTAGCAGAAATGAGCAGTTCTTC	TRBJ2-1	TRBV27	TRBD2	many
CASSLAAGAGTDTQYF	TGTGCCAGCAGCTTAGCGGCGGGAGCGGGCACAGATACGCAGTATTTT	TRBJ2-3	TRBV7-6	TRBD2	many
CASSPPGIQYF	TGTGCCAGCAGCCCCCCCGGGATCCAGTACTTC	TRBJ2-5	TRBV7-2	NA	many
CASSLQKNQPQHF	TGTGCCAGCAGCCTACAGAAAAATCAGCCCCAGCATTTT	TRBJ1-5	TRBV12-3/TRBV12-4	NA	NA
CSARAQTNYGYTF	TGCAGTGCTAGAGCTCAGACTAACTATGGCTACACCTTC	TRBJ1-2	TRBV20-1	NA	many
CASSGGWADTQYF	TGTGCCAGCAGCGGGGGTTGGGCAGATACGCAGTATTTT	TRBJ2-3	TRBV7-9	NA	many
CASSGSSDRGRWAYEQYF	TGCGCCAGCAGCGGAAGCTCGGACAGGGGGCGTTGGGCCTACGAGCAGTACTTC	TRBJ2-7	TRBV5-1	TRBD1	many
CASTERTSVLSGANVLTF	TGTGCCAGCACCGAACGGACTAGCGTACTCTCTGGGGCCAACGTCCTGACTTTC	TRBJ2-6	TRBV2	TRBD2	many
CASSLPPGTGNTIYF	TGTGCCAGCAGTCTCCCCCCCGGGACTGGAAACACCATATATTTT	TRBJ1-3	TRBV28	NA	many